This T cell receptor (beta chain) emerged from a study of cytomegalovirus exposure and HLA in healthy donors. Study-level findings and limits: Presence/absence analyses treated sequencing depth as roughly uniform across donors.

Use of 60 Vbeta and 13 Jbeta primers characterized the PCR. Method: immunoSEQ multiplex PCR; TCRdb's copy keeps in-frame clones and lacks some. The sample lists some 170,000 clones, roughly 76% occurring once. This clone has a handful of counts. Its antigen is unknown. This sequence originates from a woman aged 18-29 years in good health and CMV-seropositive. Input material: PBMCs.

Written as DNA, the CDR3 is TGTGCCATCAGCGGACAGCCCTCTGGGGCCAACGTCCTGACTTTC. Its translation: CAISGQPSGANVLTF. The chain combines TRBV10-3 with TRBJ2-6; D possibly corresponds to TRBD1 (6 bases). Germline CDR1 reads ENHRY; CDR2 reads SYGVKD. There are 15 residues in the CDR3. V was shortened by 6 bases and J by 0 bases, with 9 bases between the two germline ends.